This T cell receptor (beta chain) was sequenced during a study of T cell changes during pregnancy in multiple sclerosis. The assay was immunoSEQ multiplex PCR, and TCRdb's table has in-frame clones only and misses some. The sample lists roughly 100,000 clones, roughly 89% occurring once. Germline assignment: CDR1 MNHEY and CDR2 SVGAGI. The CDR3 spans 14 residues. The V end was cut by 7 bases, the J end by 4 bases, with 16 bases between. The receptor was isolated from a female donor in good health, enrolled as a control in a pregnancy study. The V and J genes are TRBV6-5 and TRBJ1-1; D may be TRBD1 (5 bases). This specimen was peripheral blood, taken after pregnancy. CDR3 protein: CASKALAGGTEAFF. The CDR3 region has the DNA TGTGCCAGCAAAGCCTTGGCGGGGGGCACTGAAGCTTTCTTT.